The present T cell receptor (beta chain) was sequenced within a study of blood T cell repertoires in COVID-19. V trimming: 3 bases; J trimming: 1 base; junction bases outside the gene matches: 1. Germline lookup yields CDR1 LNHDA and CDR2 SQIVND (reference sequence). There are 14 residues in the CDR3. TCRdb's table, derived via immunoSEQ multiplex PCR, lists solely in-frame clones and lacks some. This table holds roughly 45,000 clones, roughly 89% found once. The clonotype comes from a man in his fifties or sixties with active COVID-19. Material: peripheral blood. The chain carries TRBV19 and TRBJ2-5; TRBD2 aligns across 8 bases. The CDR3 DNA is TGTGCCAGTAGTATTACTAGCGGCCAAGAGACCCAGTACTTC. Translation: CASSITSGQETQYF. The variable domain in full, with the rest retrieved from reference TRBV19 and TRBJ2-5, is DGGITQSPKYLFRKEGQNVTLSCEQNLNHDAMYWYRQDPGQGLRLIYYSQIVNDFQKGDIAEGYSVSREKKESFPLTVTSAQKNPTAFYLCASSITSGQETQYFGPGTRLLVL.